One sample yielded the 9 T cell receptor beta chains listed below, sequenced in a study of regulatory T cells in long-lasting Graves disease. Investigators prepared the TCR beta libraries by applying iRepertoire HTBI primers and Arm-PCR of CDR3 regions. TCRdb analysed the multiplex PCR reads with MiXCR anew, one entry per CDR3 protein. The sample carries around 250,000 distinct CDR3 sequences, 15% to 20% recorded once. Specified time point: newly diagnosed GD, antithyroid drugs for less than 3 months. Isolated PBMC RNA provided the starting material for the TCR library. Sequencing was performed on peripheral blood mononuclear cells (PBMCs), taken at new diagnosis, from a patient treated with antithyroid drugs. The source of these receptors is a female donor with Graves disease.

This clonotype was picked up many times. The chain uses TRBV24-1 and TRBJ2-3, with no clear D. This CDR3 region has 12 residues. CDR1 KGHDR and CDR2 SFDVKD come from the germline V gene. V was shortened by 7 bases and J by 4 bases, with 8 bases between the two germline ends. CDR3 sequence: CATRGWADTQYF. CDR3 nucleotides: TGTGCCACCAGGGGTTGGGCAGATACGCAGTATTTT.

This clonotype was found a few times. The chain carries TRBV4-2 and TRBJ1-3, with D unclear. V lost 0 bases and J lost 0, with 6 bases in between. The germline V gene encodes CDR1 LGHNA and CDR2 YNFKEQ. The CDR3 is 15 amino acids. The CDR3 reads CASSQDVSSGNTIYF. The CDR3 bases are TGTGCCAGCAGCCAAGATGTAAGCTCTGGAAACACCATATATTTT.

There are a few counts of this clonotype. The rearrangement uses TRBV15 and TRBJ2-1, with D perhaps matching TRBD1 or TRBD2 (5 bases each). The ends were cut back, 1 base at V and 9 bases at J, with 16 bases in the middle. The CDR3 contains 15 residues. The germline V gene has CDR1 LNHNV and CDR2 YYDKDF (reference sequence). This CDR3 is CATSRVGGEGSEQFF. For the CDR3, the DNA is TGTGCCACCAGCAGAGTCGGCGGTGAGGGGAGTGAGCAGTTCTTC.

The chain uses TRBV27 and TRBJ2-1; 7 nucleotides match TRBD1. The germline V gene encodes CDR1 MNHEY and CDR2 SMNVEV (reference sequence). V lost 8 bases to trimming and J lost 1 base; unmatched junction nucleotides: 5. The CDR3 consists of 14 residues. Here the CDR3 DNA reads TGTGCCAGCCAAACAGGGGCGTCCTACAATGAGCAGTTCTTC. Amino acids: CASQTGASYNEQFF.

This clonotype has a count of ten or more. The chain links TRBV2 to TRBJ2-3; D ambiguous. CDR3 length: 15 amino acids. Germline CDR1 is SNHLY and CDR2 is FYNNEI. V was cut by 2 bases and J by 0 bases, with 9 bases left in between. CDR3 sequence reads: CASSERLSSTDTQYF. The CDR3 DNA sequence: TGTGCCAGCAGTGAAAGACTTTCAAGCACAGATACGCAGTATTTT.

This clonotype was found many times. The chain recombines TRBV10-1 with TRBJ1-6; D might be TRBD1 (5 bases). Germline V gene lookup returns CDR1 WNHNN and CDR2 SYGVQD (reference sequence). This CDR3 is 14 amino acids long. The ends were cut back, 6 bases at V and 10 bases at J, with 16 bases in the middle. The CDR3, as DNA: TGCGCCAGCAGCCGCTCGGGGCGAGGCTCACCCCTCCACTTT. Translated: CASSRSGRGSPLHF.

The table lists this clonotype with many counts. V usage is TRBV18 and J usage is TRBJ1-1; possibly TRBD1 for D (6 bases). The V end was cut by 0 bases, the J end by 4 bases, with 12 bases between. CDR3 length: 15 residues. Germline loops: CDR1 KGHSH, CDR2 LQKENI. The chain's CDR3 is CASSPPSMGATEAFF. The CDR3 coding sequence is TGTGCCAGCTCACCACCGAGTATGGGGGCCACTGAAGCTTTCTTT.

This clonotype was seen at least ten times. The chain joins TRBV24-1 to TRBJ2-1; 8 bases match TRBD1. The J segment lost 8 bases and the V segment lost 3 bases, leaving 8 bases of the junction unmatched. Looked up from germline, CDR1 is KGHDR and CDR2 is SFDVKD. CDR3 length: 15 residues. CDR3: CATSDRTGIGYEQFF. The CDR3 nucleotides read TGTGCCACCAGTGATCGGACAGGGATTGGTTATGAGCAGTTCTTC.

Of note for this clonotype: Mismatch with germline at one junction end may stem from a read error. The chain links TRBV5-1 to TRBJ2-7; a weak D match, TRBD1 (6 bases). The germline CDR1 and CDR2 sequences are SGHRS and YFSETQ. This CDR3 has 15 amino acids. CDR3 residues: CASSLAGTRSYEQYF. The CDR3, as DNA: TGCGCCAGCAGTTTGGCAGGGACACGGTCCTACGAGCAGTACTTC. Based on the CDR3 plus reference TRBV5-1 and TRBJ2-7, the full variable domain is KAGVTQTPRYLIKTRGQQVTLSCSPISGHRSVSWYQQTPGQGLQFLFEYFSETQRNKGNFPGRFSGRQFSNSRSEMNVSTLELGDSALYLCASSLAGTRSYEQYFGPGTRLTVT.